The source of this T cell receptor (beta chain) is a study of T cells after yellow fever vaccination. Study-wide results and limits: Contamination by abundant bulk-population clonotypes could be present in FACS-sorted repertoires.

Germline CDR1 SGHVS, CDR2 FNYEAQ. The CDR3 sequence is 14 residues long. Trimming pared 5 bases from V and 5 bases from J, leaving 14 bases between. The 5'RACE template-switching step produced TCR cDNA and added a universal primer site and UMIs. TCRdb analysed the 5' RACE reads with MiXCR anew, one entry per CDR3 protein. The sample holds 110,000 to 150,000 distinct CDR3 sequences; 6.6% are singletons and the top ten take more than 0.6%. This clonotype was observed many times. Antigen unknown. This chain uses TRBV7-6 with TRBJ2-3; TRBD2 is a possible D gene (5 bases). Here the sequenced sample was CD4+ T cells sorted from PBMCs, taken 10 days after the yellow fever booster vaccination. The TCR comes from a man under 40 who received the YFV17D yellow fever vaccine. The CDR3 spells CASSLRDPRDTQYF. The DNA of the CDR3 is TGTGCCAGCAGCCTGAGGGATCCCAGAGATACGCAGTATTTT.